This TCR beta chain was recorded in a study of cytomegalovirus exposure and HLA in healthy donors. CDR1 and CDR2 (germline): MDHEN, SYDVKM. The CDR3 length is 16 residues. V lost 2 bases and J 4 bases, leaving 17 bases between the germline ends. Vbeta (60) and Jbeta (13) primers were used in the PCR. Profiled with immunoSEQ multiplex PCR; TCRdb holds only in-frame clones, not every one. The sample holds some 170,000 clones, around 77% seen once. The sample taken for sequencing was PBMCs. The sequence came from a young man in good health and CMV-seropositive. The rearrangement uses TRBV28 and TRBJ1-2, with D tentatively TRBD1 (6 bases). In DNA, the CDR3 is TGTGCCAGCAGTTTACCACAGGGATTCCCCTCCTATGGCTACACCTTC. Translating gives CASSLPQGFPSYGYTF.